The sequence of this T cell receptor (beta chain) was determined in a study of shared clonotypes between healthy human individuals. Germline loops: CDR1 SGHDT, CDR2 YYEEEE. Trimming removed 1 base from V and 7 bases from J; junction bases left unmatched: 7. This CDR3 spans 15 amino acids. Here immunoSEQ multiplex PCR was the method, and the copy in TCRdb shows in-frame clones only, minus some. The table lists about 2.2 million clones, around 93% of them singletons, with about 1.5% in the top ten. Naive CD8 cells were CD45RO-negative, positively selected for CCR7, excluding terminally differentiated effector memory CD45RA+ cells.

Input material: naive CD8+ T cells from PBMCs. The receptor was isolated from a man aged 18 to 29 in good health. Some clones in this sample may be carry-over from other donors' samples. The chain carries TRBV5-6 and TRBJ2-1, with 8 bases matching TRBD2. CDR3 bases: TGTGCCAGCAGCTTGTCACCAGGACTAGCAAATGAGCAGTTCTTC. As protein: CASSLSPGLANEQFF. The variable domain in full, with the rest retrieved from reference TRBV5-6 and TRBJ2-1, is DAGVTQSPTHLIKTRGQQVTLRCSPKSGHDTVSWYQQALGQGPQFIFQYYEEEERQRGNFPDRFSGHQFPNYSSELNVNALLLGDSALYLCASSLSPGLANEQFFGPGTRLTVL.